The present T cell receptor beta chain was sequenced within a study of STAT5B mutations in CD4+ large granular lymphocyte leukemia. Only in-frame clones appear in the TCRdb table, and some are missing; sequencing was by immunoSEQ multiplex PCR. The data show 20,000 to 25,000 clones, 74% seen once. Controls came from buffy coats of healthy blood donors. This clone was seen only once. The receptor was derived from a human donor in good health. The specimen was CD4+ T cells from blood buffy coats.

CDR3 in amino acids: CASSLELAEQYF. CDR3 DNA: TGTGCCAGCAGCTTGGAGCTCGCCGAGCAGTACTTC. The chain has TRBV5-8 and TRBJ2-7; D remains ambiguous. This CDR3 is built from 12 residues. Trimming took off 0 bases at V and 6 bases at J, with 7 bases between the two ends. The germline gives CDR1 SGHTS, CDR2 YDEGEE.